This T cell receptor (beta chain) is from a study of cytomegalovirus exposure and HLA in healthy donors. Whole-study findings and limits: The only immune exposure information that was available was CMV serostatus.

PCR primers comprised 60 Vbeta and 13 Jbeta primers. In the original processing: Around 10 million shared chains were among around 78 million unique TCR beta chains counted in a later analysis. Sequencing was performed with immunoSEQ multiplex PCR; in TCRdb, only in-frame clones are kept and a portion is missing. V, J and clone size were drawn from that table, and D and trimming were deduced from the DNA. The repertoire has around 120,000 clones, around three quarters of them found once; the top ten carry approximately 1.7%. The ends were cut back, 7 bases at V and 9 bases at J, with 15 bases in the middle. Germline V gene data show CDR1 as MDHEN and CDR2 as SYDVKM. The CDR3 length is 13 residues. Regarding this clone: Its antigen remains unidentified.

Sequencing used PBMCs. The origin of this receptor is a woman in her forties or fifties in good health and CMV-seronegative. The chain links TRBV28 to TRBJ1-4; a possible D gene is TRBD1 (5 bases). CDR3 sequence (DNA): TGTGCCAGCACTTGGGGCGGTCAAAAAAAACTGTTTTTT. Residues: CASTWGGQKKLFF.